The entry below describes one T cell receptor (beta chain). Antigen specificity is unknown. Purified naive CD4+ T cells were depleted of CD25+ Tregs. After constant-region reverse-primer amplification, full-length variable regions underwent semi-nested PCR with Nested Universal Primer A. TCRdb processed the 5' RACE reads anew with MiXCR; each CDR3 protein has one entry. This sample has about 10,000 distinct CDR3 sequences, with 40% to 55% found just once. With V trimmed by 1 base and J by 5 bases, 9 bases remained unmatched. The CDR3 is 16 residues long. In germline, CDR1 is SGHRS, CDR2 YFSETQ. Overall study results and limits: Larger-cohort validation covered only one TCR beta V-J rearrangement. Greatest tumor Treg TCR overlap was with tumor naive CD4+ cells.

The specimen sequenced was tumor-infiltrating naive CD4+ T cells sorted from the breast tumor. Subset specified: naive CD4+ T cells, CD4+CD45RA+CD25-. The chain combines TRBV5-1 with TRBJ2-5; the match to TRBD1 covers 9 bases. The sequence was obtained from a female donor with breast cancer. CDR3: CASSLRTGALTETQYF. The CDR3 bases are TGCGCCAGCAGCTTGCGGACAGGGGCTTTGACGGAGACCCAGTACTTC.